The T cell receptor (beta chain) under discussion was sequenced for a study of radiotherapy plus CTLA-4 blockade in lung cancer. Using immunoSEQ multiplex PCR, the repertoire was profiled, and TCRdb retains in-frame clones only, with some absent. The table records 75,000 to 100,000 clones, approximately 78% of them present only once. The CDR3 length is 16 residues. Germline CDR1 SGHRS, CDR2 YFSETQ. Germline trimming cut 4 bases from V and 2 bases from J; bases unmatched to any gene: 10. The origin of this receptor is a human donor with non-small cell lung cancer who had a partial response to radiotherapy plus ipilimumab. This chain uses TRBV5-1 with TRBJ2-7, with 9 bases lining up with TRBD1. The sequenced sample was peripheral blood, obtained from a patient treated with radiotherapy plus ipilimumab. The CDR3 sequence: CASSPSPGQGTYEQYF. The CDR3, as DNA: TGCGCCAGCAGCCCCTCACCGGGACAGGGAACCTACGAGCAGTACTTC.